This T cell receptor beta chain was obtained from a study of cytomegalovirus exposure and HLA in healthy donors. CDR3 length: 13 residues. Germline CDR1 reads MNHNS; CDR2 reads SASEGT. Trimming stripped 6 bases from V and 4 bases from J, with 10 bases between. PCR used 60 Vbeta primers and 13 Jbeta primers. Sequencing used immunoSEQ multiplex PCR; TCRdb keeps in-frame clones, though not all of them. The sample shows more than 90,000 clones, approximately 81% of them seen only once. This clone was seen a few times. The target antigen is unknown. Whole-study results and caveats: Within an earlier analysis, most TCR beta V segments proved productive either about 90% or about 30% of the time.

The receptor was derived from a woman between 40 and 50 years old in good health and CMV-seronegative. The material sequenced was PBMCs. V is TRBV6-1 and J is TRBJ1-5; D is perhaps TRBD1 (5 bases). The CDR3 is CASRGRENQPQHF. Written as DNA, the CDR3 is TGTGCCAGCAGGGGCAGGGAAAATCAGCCCCAGCATTTT.